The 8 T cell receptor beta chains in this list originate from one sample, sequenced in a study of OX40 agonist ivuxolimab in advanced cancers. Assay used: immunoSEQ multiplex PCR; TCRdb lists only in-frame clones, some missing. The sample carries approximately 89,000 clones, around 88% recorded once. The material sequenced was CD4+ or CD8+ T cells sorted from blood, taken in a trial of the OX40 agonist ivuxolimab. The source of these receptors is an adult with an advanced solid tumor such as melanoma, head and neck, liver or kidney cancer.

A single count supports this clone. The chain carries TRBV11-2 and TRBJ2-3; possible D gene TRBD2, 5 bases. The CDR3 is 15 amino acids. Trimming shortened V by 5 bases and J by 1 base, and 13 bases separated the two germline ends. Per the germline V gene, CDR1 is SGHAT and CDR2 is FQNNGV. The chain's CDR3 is CASSPEGLGTDTQYF. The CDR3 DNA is TGTGCCAGCAGCCCCGAGGGCCTCGGCACAGATACGCAGTATTTT. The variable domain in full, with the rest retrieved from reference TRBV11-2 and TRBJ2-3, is EAGVAQSPRYKIIEKRQSVAFWCNPISGHATLYWYQQILGQGPKLLIQFQNNGVVDDSQLPKDRFSAERLKGVDSTLKIQPAKLEDSAVYLCASSPEGLGTDTQYFGPGTRLTVL.

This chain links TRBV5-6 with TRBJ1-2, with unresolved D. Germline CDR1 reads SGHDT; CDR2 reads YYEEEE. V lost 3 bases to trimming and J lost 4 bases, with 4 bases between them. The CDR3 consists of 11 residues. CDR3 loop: CASSWIYGYTF. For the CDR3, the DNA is TGTGCCAGCAGCTGGATCTATGGCTACACCTTC.

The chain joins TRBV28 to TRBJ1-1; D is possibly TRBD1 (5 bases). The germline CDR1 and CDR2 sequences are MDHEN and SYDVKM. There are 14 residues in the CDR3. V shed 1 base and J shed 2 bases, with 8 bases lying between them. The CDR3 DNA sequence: TGTGCCAGCAGTTTATTGGGGGAAAACACTGAAGCTTTCTTT. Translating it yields CASSLLGENTEAFF.

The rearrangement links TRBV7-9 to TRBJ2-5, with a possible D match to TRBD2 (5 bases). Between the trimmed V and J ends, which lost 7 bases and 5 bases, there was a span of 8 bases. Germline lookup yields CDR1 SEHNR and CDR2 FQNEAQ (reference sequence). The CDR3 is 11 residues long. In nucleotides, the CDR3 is TGTGCCAGCACCTCGGGGGAGACCCAGTACTTC. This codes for CASTSGETQYF.

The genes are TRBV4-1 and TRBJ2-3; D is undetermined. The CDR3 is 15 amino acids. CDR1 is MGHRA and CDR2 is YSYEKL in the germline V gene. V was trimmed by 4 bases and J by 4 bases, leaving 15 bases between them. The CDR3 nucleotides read TGCGCCAGCAGCCCCCTGGCGGCCCTGGCAGATACGCAGTATTTT. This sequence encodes CASSPLAALADTQYF.

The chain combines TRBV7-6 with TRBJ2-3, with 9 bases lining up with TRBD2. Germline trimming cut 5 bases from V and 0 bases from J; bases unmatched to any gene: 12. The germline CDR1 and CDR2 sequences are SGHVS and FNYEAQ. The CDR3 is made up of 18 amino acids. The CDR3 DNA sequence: TGTGCCAGCAGCCAGGGGAGCGGGAGGACCGCTAGCACAGATACGCAGTATTTT. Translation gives CASSQGSGRTASTDTQYF.

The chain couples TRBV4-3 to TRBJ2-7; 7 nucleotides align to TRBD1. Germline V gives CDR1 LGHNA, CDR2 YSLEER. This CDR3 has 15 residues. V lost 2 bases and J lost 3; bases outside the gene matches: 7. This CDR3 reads CASSQNTGVHYEQYF. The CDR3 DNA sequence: TGCGCCAGCAGCCAAAATACAGGGGTCCACTACGAGCAGTACTTC.

CDR3 loop: CASSKAPPGHHTGELFF. For the CDR3, the DNA is TGTGCCAGCAGCAAAGCTCCGCCAGGCCACCACACCGGGGAGCTGTTTTTT. The chain employs TRBV21-1 and TRBJ2-2; the table gives TRBD1 as D, unverified against the DNA. TRBV21-1 is noted as a pseudogene. This CDR3 contains 17 residues.